The T cell receptor beta chain described here comes from a study of blood T cell repertoires in COVID-19. Produced via immunoSEQ multiplex PCR; TCRdb's table is partial and in-frame only. This sample yields 45,000 to 55,000 clones, of which approximately 90% are seen a single time; approximately 13% belongs to the top ten. Sequencing was carried out using peripheral blood. The sequence came from an elderly man with acute or convalescent COVID-19.

CDR3 coding DNA: TGTGCCAGCACCTTAAGGGGACTCGGTGGCTACACCTTC. Translation: CASTLRGLGGYTF. The chain carries TRBV28 and TRBJ1-2; TRBD1 is a possible D gene (5 bases). The germline V gene has CDR1 MDHEN and CDR2 SYDVKM. V was clipped by 7 bases and J by 7 bases, with 16 bases between them. The CDR3 loop spans 13 amino acids.